The 24 T cell receptor beta chains in this list originate from one sample, sequenced in a study of T cells in women clearing cervical HPV infection. Measured with immunoSEQ multiplex PCR; TCRdb has only the in-frame clones, and not every one. The sample totals approximately 37,000 clones. The sample consisted of blood buffy coat. The receptor set was obtained from a woman aged 18 to 69 with a cervical HPV16 infection that either progressed to CIN3+ or cleared (not recorded which).

Note on this clone: The missing CDR3 end, 3 residues past where the read stops, is filled in from the germline J gene. The V gene is TRBV5-6, the J gene TRBJ1-2, with D possibly matching TRBD1 (5 bases). Germline lookup yields CDR1 SGHDT and CDR2 YYEEEE. This CDR3 has 11 residues. Partial CDR3 DNA: TGTGCCAGCAGCACGAAGGGGGGC. It translates to CASSTKGG. The full CDR3 is CASSTKGGYTF.

To note about this clone: The CDR3 end falls 3 residues outside the read, so it is completed with the germline J gene. The chain joins TRBV5-1 to TRBJ1-4; 7 nucleotides align to TRBD1. The CDR3 length is 14 residues. Trimming took 5 bases from V and 8 from J; bases not matched to a gene: 9. In germline, CDR1 is SGHRS, CDR2 YFSETQ. The part of the CDR3 DNA that was read is TGCGCCAGCAGACCAGACAGGGCCGGGGAAAAA. Protein sequence: CASRPDRAGEK. The whole CDR3 sequence reads CASRPDRAGEKLFF. The complete variable domain, with remaining parts taken from reference TRBV5-1 and TRBJ1-4, reads KAGVTQTPRYLIKTRGQQVTLSCSPISGHRSVSWYQQTPGQGLQFLFEYFSETQRNKGNFPGRFSGRQFSNSRSEMNVSTLELGDSALYLCASRPDRAGEKLFFGSGTQLSVL.

CDR3 residues: CASSFYRTVYEQYF. CDR3 DNA, as far as it was read: TGTGCCAGCTCATTTTACAGAACCGTCTACGAG. The V and J genes are TRBV18 and TRBJ2-7; D ambiguous. The read stops 3 residues short of the end of the CDR3; the missing end is completed from the germline J gene. The CDR3 length is 14 residues. The germline CDR1 and CDR2 sequences are KGHSH and LQKENI. V lost 5 bases and J 3 bases, leaving 14 bases between the germline ends.

This clone is identified as medium-sized from frequency. The CDR3 is cut off 3 residues early in the read; its end comes from the germline J gene. The genes are TRBV19 and TRBJ2-1; 9 bases match TRBD1. CDR1 is LNHDA and CDR2 is SQIVND in the germline V gene (reference sequence). CDR3 length: 16 amino acids. After removal of 5 bases from V and 5 bases from J, the junction contained 10 bases not matched to a gene. CDR3 bases read: TGTGCCAGTAGTCTACTACAGGGGGCTGTTAACAATGAG. Translation gives CASSLLQGAVNNE. The CDR3 reads in full as CASSLLQGAVNNEQFF.

With respect to this clone: The read finishes 3 residues shy of the CDR3 end, and the germline J gene is used to complete it. This rearrangement joins TRBV19 to TRBJ2-7; tentatively, D is TRBD1 (6 bases). The CDR3 contains 13 residues. Trimming took off 5 bases at V and 3 bases at J, with 11 bases between the two ends. CDR1 LNHDA and CDR2 SQIVND come from the germline V gene (reference sequence). The part of the CDR3 DNA that was read is TGTGCCAGTAGTCCAATACAGGGCTACGAG. Encoded protein: CASSPIQGYE. Given in full, the CDR3 is CASSPIQGYEQYF.

On this clone itself: The read halts 3 residues ahead of the CDR3 end, with the missing end drawn from the germline J gene. This chain links TRBV5-1 with TRBJ2-1, with 13 nucleotides matching TRBD2. Per germline, CDR1 SGHRS and CDR2 YFSETQ. This CDR3 contains 16 residues. V shed 2 bases and J 9 bases; nucleotides not matched to a gene: 8. Here the CDR3 reads CASSLRGLAGEGEQFF. CDR3 DNA, as far as it was read: TGCGCCAGCAGCTTAAGAGGACTAGCGGGAGAGGGTGAG.

A word on this clone: The read ends 3 residues before the CDR3 terminus; that terminus is restored from the germline J gene. The chain recombines TRBV5-1 with TRBJ1-6; TRBD1 matches at 10 bases. The CDR3 loop spans 15 amino acids. The V and J ends lost 4 bases and 8 bases, in that order; junction bases with no gene match: 6. From germline, CDR1 is SGHRS and CDR2 YFSETQ. The CDR3 DNA, read in part, is TGCGCCAGCAGCGGCGGGACAGGGGATTATTCACCC. It encodes CASSGGTGDYSP. The CDR3 in its entirety is CASSGGTGDYSPLHF.

A note on this clone: Read data end 3 residues before the CDR3 end; the end is taken from the germline J gene. This chain uses TRBV19 with TRBJ1-2; D is uncertain. Between the trimmed V and J ends, which lost 7 bases and 2 bases, there was a span of 5 bases. CDR1 is LNHDA, CDR2 SQIVND, per germline (reference sequence). The CDR3 contains 11 residues. CDR3 bases read: TGTGCCAGTACGGGGAACTATGGC. Its translation: CASTGNYG. The entire CDR3 is CASTGNYGYTF.

Remarks on this clone: With the read ending 3 residues before the CDR3 end, the germline J gene is used to fill in that end. This chain links TRBV10-3 with TRBJ2-3, with D perhaps TRBD2 (5 bases). This CDR3 is built from 14 residues. Germline V gene data show CDR1 as ENHRY and CDR2 as SYGVKD. V lost 10 bases to trimming and J lost 2 bases, with 16 bases between them. The CDR3 DNA, read in part, is TGTGCCACCAAGGAAGCGGAACACACAGATACG. This sequence encodes CATKEAEHTDT. In full, the CDR3 reads CATKEAEHTDTQYF.

Concerning this clone: The read ends 3 residues early relative to the CDR3; the germline J gene fills the gap. This chain uses TRBV6-1 with TRBJ2-3; 9 nucleotides match TRBD1. CDR1 MNHNS and CDR2 SASEGT come from the germline V gene. The CDR3 is 18 amino acids. The DNA read from the CDR3 is TGTGCCAGCAGTGAAGCGAGAGGGACAGGGAATAGCAATCAGCCG. Amino acids: CASSEARGTGNSNQP. The whole CDR3 reads CASSEARGTGNSNQPQYF.

In the case of this clone: The sequence runs out 3 residues before the end of the CDR3; the remainder is reconstructed from the germline J gene. V gene TRBV7-6 combines with J gene TRBJ2-3; D is unresolved. Trimming stripped 8 bases from V and 5 bases from J, with 14 bases between. Per the germline V gene, CDR1 is SGHVS and CDR2 is FNYEAQ. The CDR3 length is 13 residues. CDR3 DNA (partial): TGTGCCAGCGATGAACTGCCCGGAGATACG. Translation gives CASDELPGDT. In full, the CDR3 reads CASDELPGDTQYF.

Notes on this clone: Read coverage stops 3 residues before the CDR3 terminus; the germline J gene supplies the remainder. The V call is TRBV4-2, the J call TRBJ2-3, with 7 bases matching TRBD1. Germline lookup yields CDR1 LGHNA and CDR2 YNFKEQ. This CDR3 contains 18 residues. V lost 4 bases, J lost 3 bases, and 16 bases stayed unmatched. The DNA read from the CDR3 is TGTGCCAGCAGCCGCCAGGGAAGGGGGCCCGCCGAGACAGATACG. It codes for CASSRQGRGPAETDT. The entire CDR3 reads CASSRQGRGPAETDTQYF.

About this clone itself: Coverage ceases 3 residues before the CDR3 finishes, and the germline J gene fills in the end. The J gene is TRBJ1-2, the V gene TRBV5-1, with a possible D match to TRBD1 (6 bases). CDR3 length: 14 residues. Between the trimmed V and J ends, which lost 0 bases and 6 bases, there was a span of 12 bases. Germline V gene data show CDR1 as SGHRS and CDR2 as YFSETQ. CDR3 residues: CASSLAPGADGYTF. The sequenced CDR3 bases are TGCGCCAGCAGCTTGGCCCCAGGGGCGGATGGC.

A word on this clone: The CDR3 goes on 3 residues after the read ends, and that part is filled in from the germline J gene. This chain uses TRBV6-2 or TRBV6-3 with TRBJ1-2; perhaps TRBD1 as D (5 bases). Deletions cut 4 bases from V and 2 bases from J, with 14 bases between. The CDR3 covers 15 residues. The germline V gene has CDR1 MNHEY and CDR2 SVGEGT. The part of the CDR3 DNA that was read is TGTGCCAGCAGTTCCACACAGGAGCTAAACTATGGC. It translates to CASSSTQELNYG. The whole CDR3 reads CASSSTQELNYGYTF.

The sequenced part of the CDR3 DNA is TGTGCCACCAGTGACCCCAGCGGGGGCAATGAAGAGACC. It is translated as CATSDPSGGNEET. The full CDR3 protein is CATSDPSGGNEETQYF. The V and J genes are TRBV24-1 and TRBJ2-5; 8 bases are a match to TRBD2. The read finishes 3 residues shy of the CDR3 end, and the germline J gene is used to complete it. The CDR3 has 16 amino acids. Germline V gene sequence: CDR1 KGHDR, CDR2 SFDVKD. V lost 4 bases to trimming and J lost 3 bases; unmatched junction nucleotides: 9.

As to this clone: The observed sequence ends 3 residues before the CDR3 terminus, with the missing tail filled in from the germline J gene. This chain uses TRBV2 with TRBJ2-7; the D gene is possibly TRBD2 (6 bases). The germline V and J ends were trimmed by 10 bases and 3 bases, with 16 bases remaining between them. The CDR3 extends over 13 amino acids. Germline lookup yields CDR1 SNHLY and CDR2 FYNNEI. The sequenced part of the CDR3 DNA is TGTGCCACCTCCGGGGGAGCGGGCTACGAG. This encodes CATSGGAGYE. The CDR3, in full, reads CATSGGAGYEQYF.

To note about this clone: From the germline J gene comes the end of the CDR3, since the read stops 3 residues before it. The chain recombines TRBV20-1 with TRBJ2-3; 7 positions match TRBD2. CDR1 is DFQATT and CDR2 is SNEGSKA in the germline V gene (reference sequence). The CDR3 consists of 13 residues. The J segment lost 0 bases and the V segment lost 6 bases, leaving 3 bases of the junction unmatched. The CDR3 bases that were read are TGCAGTGCCGTTAGCGGGAGCACAGATACG. Amino acid sequence: CSAVSGSTDT. The complete CDR3 sequence is CSAVSGSTDTQYF.

Note on this clone: The CDR3 goes on 3 residues after the read ends, and that part is filled in from the germline J gene. This chain joins TRBV7-9 and TRBJ2-7; no clear D. V dropped 5 bases and J dropped 0 bases, with 11 bases sitting between them. The germline CDR1 and CDR2 sequences are SEHNR and FQNEAQ (reference sequence). This CDR3 has 14 amino acids. CDR3 loop: CASSADSLSYEQYF. The sequenced CDR3 bases are TGTGCCAGCAGCGCTGACTCCCTCTCCTACGAG.

Details on this clone: Read coverage stops 3 residues before the CDR3 terminus; the germline J gene supplies the remainder. The chain uses TRBV10-3 and TRBJ2-3, with D hard to call. V lost 6 bases and J 0 bases, leaving 16 bases between the germline ends. The CDR3 runs 16 residues. CDR1 ENHRY and CDR2 SYGVKD come from the germline V gene. The CDR3 bases that were read are TGTGCCATCAGGGATCCCCAGCGCCCTAGCACAGATACG. The encoded protein is CAIRDPQRPSTDT. The CDR3 as a whole reads CAIRDPQRPSTDTQYF.

Comment on this clone: The read is 3 residues too short to cover the CDR3 end, so that end is filled in from the germline J gene. The chain employs TRBV5-4 and TRBJ2-5, with 8 bases identical to TRBD2. The CDR3 consists of 16 residues. V was clipped by 1 base and J by 4 bases; unmatched bases: 9. Germline values: CDR1 SGHNT, CDR2 YYREEE (reference sequence). CDR3 in amino acids: CASSLRSAGVLETQYF. CDR3 bases read: TGTGCCAGCAGCTTGCGGTCAGCGGGAGTATTAGAGACC.

A word on this clone: The CDR3 end is not reached by the read, which stops 3 residues before it; the germline J gene fills it in. J is TRBJ2-2 and V is TRBV5-1; 8 nucleotides match TRBD2. CDR1 SGHRS and CDR2 YFSETQ come from the germline V gene. CDR3 length: 14 amino acids. V shed 3 bases, J shed 7 bases, and the junction held 5 bases outside the gene matches. This CDR3 is CASSSTSESGELFF. CDR3 DNA (partial): TGCGCCAGCAGCTCGACTAGCGAGAGCGGGGAG.

Turning to this clone: The read gets to within 3 residues of the CDR3 end, and the germline J gene fills in the rest. V gene TRBV27 combines with J gene TRBJ1-2, with 7 bases matching TRBD1. The CDR3 sequence is 13 residues long. Germline lookup yields CDR1 MNHEY and CDR2 SMNVEV (reference sequence). Unmatched junction bases numbered 5, after V lost 4 bases and J lost 6 bases. The CDR3 region is CASSSLGTDGYTF. The sequenced part of the CDR3 DNA is TGTGCCAGCAGTTCCCTCGGGACAGATGGC.

For this clone: The read stops 3 residues short of the end of the CDR3; the missing end is completed from the germline J gene. The V and J genes are TRBV12-5 and TRBJ1-6; no clear D. This CDR3 region has 15 residues. Germline V gives CDR1 LGHNT, CDR2 FRNRAP. Trimming removed 0 bases at V and 7 bases at J, with 10 bases between. The part of the CDR3 DNA that was read is TGTGCTAGTGGTTTGGTCGCAGGCGGGAATTCACCC. It codes for CASGLVAGGNSP. The CDR3, in full, reads CASGLVAGGNSPLHF.

As to this clone: Read sequence stops 3 residues before the CDR3 end, and the germline J gene provides the missing end. The chain combines TRBV7-2 with TRBJ1-1, with a weak D call TRBD1 (5 bases). Germline V CDR1 and CDR2: SGHTA, FQGNSA. This CDR3 is built from 14 residues. Trimming took off 5 bases at V and 1 base at J, with 11 bases between the two ends. Partial CDR3 DNA: TGTGCCAGCAGCATCCGGGGGGGGAACACTGAA. Encoded protein: CASSIRGGNTE. The entire CDR3 is CASSIRGGNTEAFF.